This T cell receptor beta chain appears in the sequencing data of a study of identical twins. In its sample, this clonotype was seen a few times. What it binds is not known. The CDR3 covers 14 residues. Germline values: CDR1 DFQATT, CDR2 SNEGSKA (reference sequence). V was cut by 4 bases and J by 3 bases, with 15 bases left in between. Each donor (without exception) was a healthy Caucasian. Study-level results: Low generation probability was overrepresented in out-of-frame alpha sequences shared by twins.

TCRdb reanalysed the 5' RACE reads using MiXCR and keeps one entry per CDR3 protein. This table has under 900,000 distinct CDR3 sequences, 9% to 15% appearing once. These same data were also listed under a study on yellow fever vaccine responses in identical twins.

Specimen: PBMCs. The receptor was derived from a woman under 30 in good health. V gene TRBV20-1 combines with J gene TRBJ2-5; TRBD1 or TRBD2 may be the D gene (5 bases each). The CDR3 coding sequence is TGCAGTGCTAAGAGCCCGGGGCCTAAAGAGACCCAGTACTTC. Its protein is CSAKSPGPKETQYF.